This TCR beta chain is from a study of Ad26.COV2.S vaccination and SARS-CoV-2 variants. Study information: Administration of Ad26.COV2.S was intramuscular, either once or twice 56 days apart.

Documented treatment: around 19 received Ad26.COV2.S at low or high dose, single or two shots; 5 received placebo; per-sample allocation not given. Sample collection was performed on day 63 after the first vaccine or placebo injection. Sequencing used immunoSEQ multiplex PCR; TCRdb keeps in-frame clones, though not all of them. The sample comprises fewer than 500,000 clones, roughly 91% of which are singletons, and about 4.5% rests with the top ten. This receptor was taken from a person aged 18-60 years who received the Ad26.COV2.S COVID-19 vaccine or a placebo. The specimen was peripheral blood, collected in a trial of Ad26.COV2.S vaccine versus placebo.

The CDR3 loop reads CASSDLKSGSFGNEQFF. The CDR3 DNA sequence: TGTGCCAGCAGTGACCTGAAATCCGGGAGTTTTGGCAATGAGCAGTTCTTC. The chain has TRBV25-1 and TRBJ2-1, with TRBD2 as a possible D gene (6 bases). Germline CDR1 and CDR2: MGHDK and SYGVNS. The CDR3 has 17 residues. Trimming pared 3 bases from V and 6 bases from J, leaving 21 bases between. The whole variable domain, filled in from reference TRBV25-1 and TRBJ2-1, reads EADIYQTPRYLVIGTGKKITLECSQTMGHDKMYWYQQDPGMELHLIHYSYGVNSTEKGDLSSESTVSRIRTEHFPLTLESARPSHTSQYLCASSDLKSGSFGNEQFFGPGTRLTVL.